Below are 27 T cell receptor beta chains sequenced from a single sample in a study of T cell responses to AZD1222 COVID-19 vaccine. Clones were read by immunoSEQ multiplex PCR, and TCRdb kept only the in-frame ones, dropping some. The data show under 150,000 clones, about 79% seen once. The sequencing used peripheral blood, collected 28 days after the second AZD1222 dose. The receptors shown here come from an adult who received the AZD1222 COVID-19 vaccine.

As for this clone: Other DNA sequences from this sample encode an identical CDR3 as well. The genes are TRBV4-3 and TRBJ1-1; D unresolved. The CDR3 is 13 amino acids. Germline V gene data show CDR1 as LGHNA and CDR2 as YSLEER. Trimming took off 0 bases at V and 2 bases at J, with 4 bases between the two ends. CDR3 DNA: TGCGCCAGCAGCCAAGATAGAAACACTGAAGCTTTCTTT. It codes for CASSQDRNTEAFF.

J is TRBJ1-2 and V is TRBV23-1, with a weak D call TRBD1 (5 bases). TRBV23-1 is an ORF; its function is uncertain. This CDR3 is 16 amino acids long. Trimming pared 1 base from V and 7 bases from J, leaving 19 bases between. The CDR3 DNA is TGCGCCAGCAGTCAATGGGAGGACGGAACAGGAGGTGGCTACACCTTC. The encoded protein is CASSQWEDGTGGGYTF.

J is TRBJ2-5 and V is TRBV5-6; D is unclear. The CDR3 runs to 12 residues. The V and J ends lost 0 bases and 14 bases respectively, with 14 bases between them. Germline lookup yields CDR1 SGHDT and CDR2 YYEEEE. In DNA form, the CDR3 reads TGTGCCAGCAGCTTGGGCGTCTCGGCCTTTTACTTC. Translating gives CASSLGVSAFYF. Variable domain in full (rest from reference TRBV5-6 and TRBJ2-5): DAGVTQSPTHLIKTRGQQVTLRCSPKSGHDTVSWYQQALGQGPQFIFQYYEEEERQRGNFPDRFSGHQFPNYSSELNVNALLLGDSALYLCASSLGVSAFYFGPGTRLLVL.

This chain links TRBV28 with TRBJ1-3, with D uncertain. This CDR3 comprises 14 residues. Trimming shortened V by 8 bases and J by 0 bases, and 11 bases separated the two germline ends. Germline V gene data show CDR1 as MDHEN and CDR2 as SYDVKM. CDR3 coding DNA: TGTGCCAGCGTGGGAGGTGCCTCTGGAAACACCATATATTTT. Translation gives CASVGGASGNTIYF.

The chain has TRBV5-1 and TRBJ1-5, with D possibly matching TRBD1 (5 bases). The V gene lost 0 bases and the J gene lost 1 base, with 8 bases spanning the gap. The CDR3 is made up of 15 amino acids. CDR1 and CDR2 from the germline V gene are SGHRS and YFSETQ. The chain's CDR3 is CASSLGGTSNQPQHF. Written as DNA, the CDR3 is TGCGCCAGCAGCTTGGGGGGCACCAGCAATCAGCCCCAGCATTTT.

This chain connects TRBV7-2 to TRBJ2-2; D remains unclear. The length of the CDR3 is 14 residues. Germline-derived CDR1 and CDR2 are SGHTA and FQGNSA. Trimming left V 7 bases short and J 5 bases short, with 14 bases between. The CDR3 DNA is TGTGCCAGCACCCTATGGACCCAAACCGGGGAGCTGTTTTTT. This codes for CASTLWTQTGELFF. The entire variable domain, with the rest obtained from reference TRBV7-2 and TRBJ2-2, is as follows: GAGVSQSPSNKVTEKGKDVELRCDPISGHTALYWYRQSLGQGLEFLIYFQGNSAPDKSGLPSDRFSAERTGGSVSTLTIQRTQQEDSAVYLCASTLWTQTGELFFGEGSRLTVL.

The V and J genes are TRBV10-2 and TRBJ1-1; the match to TRBD1 covers 8 bases. Germline V gives CDR1 WSHSY, CDR2 SAAADI. Trimming at V came to 6 bases and at J to 5 bases, leaving 8 bases not matched to a gene. This CDR3 has 14 amino acids. The CDR3 DNA reads as TGCGCCAGCAGGCTAGGGACAGGCGGGACTGAAGCTTTCTTT. This gives the protein CASRLGTGGTEAFF.

A few counts support this clone. Written as DNA, the CDR3 is TGTGCCAGCAGCTCTTCCGCGAGGGATCAGCCCCAGCATTTT. Translation gives CASSSSARDQPQHF. This chain joins TRBV7-2 and TRBJ1-5; the D is unclear. V lost 4 bases to trimming and J lost 5 bases, with 12 bases between them. The germline CDR1 and CDR2 sequences are SGHTA and FQGNSA. CDR3 length equals 14 residues.

This sequence joins TRBV12-3 or TRBV12-4 and TRBJ2-7; 7 nucleotides align to TRBD2. CDR3 length equals 13 residues. V dropped 6 bases and J dropped 7; count of bases not matched to a gene: 9. Written as DNA, the CDR3 is TGTGCCAGCAGGGGCGCGGGGGTAGGTGAGCAGTACTTC. Amino acid sequence: CASRGAGVGEQYF.

This chain's CDR3 is CASSWTSGGSYEQYF. In nucleotides, the CDR3 is TGTGCCAGCAGCTGGACTAGCGGGGGGTCCTACGAGCAGTACTTC. The chain carries TRBV7-2 and TRBJ2-7, with TRBD2 identical over 14 bases. The CDR3 extends over 15 amino acids. Trimming removed 4 bases from V and 1 base from J; junction bases left unmatched: 0. Germline V gene lookup returns CDR1 SGHTA and CDR2 FQGNSA. The complete variable domain, with remaining parts taken from reference TRBV7-2 and TRBJ2-7, reads GAGVSQSPSNKVTEKGKDVELRCDPISGHTALYWYRQSLGQGLEFLIYFQGNSAPDKSGLPSDRFSAERTGGSVSTLTIQRTQQEDSAVYLCASSWTSGGSYEQYFGPGTRLTVT.

The CDR3: CAWTGGGNQPQHF. CDR3 bases: TGTGCCTGGACCGGGGGCGGGAATCAGCCCCAGCATTTT. The genes are TRBV30 and TRBJ1-5, with D possibly TRBD1 on 6 matching bases. Trimming shortened V by 4 bases and J by 4 bases, and 11 bases separated the two germline ends. The CDR3 runs 13 residues. The germline V gene encodes CDR1 GTSNPN and CDR2 SVGIG (reference sequence).

This rearrangement joins TRBV6-2 or TRBV6-3 to TRBJ2-5; 9 bases align to TRBD2. The V segment lost 2 bases and the J segment 5 bases; nucleotides outside the gene matches: 6. Germline loops: CDR1 MNHEY, CDR2 SVGEGT. The CDR3 is 15 residues long. The CDR3 bases are TGTGCCAGCAGTTACAGCGCGGGGGGGCCGGAGACCCAGTACTTC. Translating it yields CASSYSAGGPETQYF.

The chain is built from TRBV5-6 and TRBJ1-2, with D uncertain. V gave up 0 bases and J gave up 7 bases, with 7 bases separating them. The CDR3 runs to 12 residues. The germline gives CDR1 SGHDT, CDR2 YYEEEE. CDR3 DNA sequence: TGTGCCAGCAGCTTGGGGTCGCGTGGCTACACCTTC. It specifies CASSLGSRGYTF. Looking up the rest from reference TRBV5-6 and TRBJ1-2 gives the full variable domain: DAGVTQSPTHLIKTRGQQVTLRCSPKSGHDTVSWYQQALGQGPQFIFQYYEEEERQRGNFPDRFSGHQFPNYSSELNVNALLLGDSALYLCASSLGSRGYTFGSGTRLTVV.

The rearrangement links TRBV29-1 to TRBJ1-5; 7 bases match TRBD1. The CDR3 totals 13 residues. The V gene end was trimmed by 5 bases and the J gene end by 9 bases; junction bases not matched to a gene: 10. Germline-derived CDR1 and CDR2 are SQVTM and ANQGSEA. CDR3 amino acids: CSVTSGGDGPQHF. CDR3 nucleotide sequence: TGCAGCGTTACCTCAGGGGGGGACGGGCCCCAGCATTTT.

CDR3 DNA sequence: TGTGCCAGTAGTCGGAACAGGGGTTGGACTGAAGCTTTCTTT. It specifies CASSRNRGWTEAFF. The rearrangement uses TRBV19 and TRBJ1-1; 7 bases are shared with TRBD1. Germline CDR1 is LNHDA and CDR2 is SQIVND (reference sequence). The CDR3 extends over 14 amino acids. V was clipped by 5 bases and J by 5 bases; unmatched bases: 8.

The chain joins TRBV5-1 to TRBJ2-3, with 11 bases fitting TRBD2. The V and J ends lost 4 bases and 0 bases, in that order; junction bases with no gene match: 4. Germline V gives CDR1 SGHRS, CDR2 YFSETQ. The CDR3 is 16 amino acids. The CDR3 is CASSRTSGRSTDTQYF. CDR3 coding DNA: TGCGCCAGCAGCCGGACTAGCGGGCGGAGCACAGATACGCAGTATTTT.

The V gene is TRBV10-3, the J gene TRBJ1-2; possible D gene TRBD1, 5 bases. The CDR3 is 15 amino acids. The germline V gene has CDR1 ENHRY and CDR2 SYGVKD. Trimming took 0 bases from V and 2 from J, leaving 10 bases between them. The CDR3 here is CAISESAGSNYGYTF. The CDR3 bases are TGTGCCATCAGTGAGTCGGCAGGGTCAAACTATGGCTACACCTTC.

Only a few counts were recorded for this clone. V is TRBV6-5 and J is TRBJ2-3; D may match TRBD1 or TRBD2 (5 bases each). CDR1 MNHEY and CDR2 SVGAGI come from the germline V gene. The CDR3 totals 16 residues. With 0 bases removed from V and 3 bases from J, the gap between germline ends came to 13 bases. Written as DNA, the CDR3 is TGTGCCAGCAGTTACTCGGGGGATGGGAGAACAGATACGCAGTATTTT. Amino acid sequence: CASSYSGDGRTDTQYF.

The chain has TRBV5-1 and TRBJ2-7, with 7 bases identical to TRBD2. The CDR3 runs to 14 residues. The ends lost 0 bases at V and 5 bases at J; junction bases unmatched: 5. In germline, CDR1 is SGHRS, CDR2 YFSETQ. In DNA, the CDR3 is TGCGCCAGCAGCTTGGTAACTAGCGCGAACGAGCAGTACTTC. Its protein is CASSLVTSANEQYF.

In its sample, this clone was seen once. The V call is TRBV12-3 or TRBV12-4, the J call TRBJ1-1, with D possibly TRBD1 on 5 matching bases. V was pared by 7 bases and J by 10 bases, with 19 bases between. This CDR3 region has 13 residues. The CDR3 DNA reads TGTGCCAGCAACCTCGGGACCTCCGGGGGAGCTTTCTTT. It yields the protein CASNLGTSGGAFF.

This clone was seen just once. The chain uses TRBV14 and TRBJ1-1, with 7 bases lining up with TRBD1. J was trimmed by 7 bases and V by 4 bases; bases with no gene match: 12. CDR3 size: 15 residues. Per germline, CDR1 SGHDN and CDR2 FVKESK. The CDR3 DNA follows: TGTGCCAGCAGCCCCCCGTCCCTAGGGGGCGGTGAAGCTTTCTTT. Translating gives CASSPPSLGGGEAFF.

This chain joins TRBV28 and TRBJ1-5; D not certain. CDR1 is MDHEN and CDR2 is SYDVKM in the germline V gene. This CDR3 is 16 amino acids long. V lost 3 bases and J 0 bases, leaving 12 bases between the germline ends. CDR3 in amino acids: CASSLPGVYSNQPQHF. For the CDR3, the DNA is TGTGCCAGCAGTTTGCCCGGGGTGTATAGCAATCAGCCCCAGCATTTT.

V gene TRBV29-1 combines with J gene TRBJ2-5; the D call may be TRBD1 or TRBD2 (5 bases each). The germline V gene encodes CDR1 SQVTM and CDR2 ANQGSEA. CDR3 length: 14 amino acids. With 4 bases removed from V and 4 bases from J, the gap between germline ends came to 16 bases. CDR3: CSVGPLRGGETQYF. In nucleotides, the CDR3 is TGCAGCGTTGGCCCTTTGAGGGGTGGAGAGACCCAGTACTTC.

The V gene is TRBV5-1, the J gene TRBJ2-6, with D unresolved. With 3 bases removed from V and 2 bases from J, the gap between germline ends came to 6 bases. Germline lookup yields CDR1 SGHRS and CDR2 YFSETQ. There are 14 residues in the CDR3. The CDR3 loop reads CASSSAAGANVLTF. In DNA form, the CDR3 reads TGCGCCAGCAGCTCGGCAGCTGGGGCCAACGTCCTGACTTTC.

This clone has a handful of counts. The chain carries TRBV9 and TRBJ2-7, with unresolved D. The CDR3 consists of 15 residues. Germline V CDR1 and CDR2: SGDLS, YYNGEE. V lost 0 bases to trimming and J lost 3 bases, with 13 bases between them. The DNA of the CDR3 is TGTGCCAGCAGCGTAGCTGGAACACGAAGCTACGAGCAGTACTTC. This sequence encodes CASSVAGTRSYEQYF. The variable domain in full, completed from reference TRBV9 and TRBJ2-7, reads DSGVTQTPKHLITATGQRVTLRCSPRSGDLSVYWYQQSLDQGLQFLIQYYNGEERAKGNILERFSAQQFPDLHSELNLSSLELGDSALYFCASSVAGTRSYEQYFGPGTRLTVT.

The rearrangement uses TRBV7-2 and TRBJ2-3; 7 positions agree with TRBD2. The germline V gene encodes CDR1 SGHTA and CDR2 FQGNSA. V was clipped by 1 base and J by 3 bases; unmatched bases: 7. The CDR3 loop spans 16 amino acids. This CDR3 reads CASSLVAGGGTDTQYF. CDR3 in DNA: TGTGCCAGCAGCTTAGTTGCGGGCGGGGGAACAGATACGCAGTATTTT.

V gene TRBV7-2 combines with J gene TRBJ1-2; D not resolved. CDR3 length: 16 residues. Trimming removed 0 bases at V and 4 bases at J, with 15 bases between. Germline V gene sequence: CDR1 SGHTA, CDR2 FQGNSA. CDR3 loop: CASSLASGSLSYGYTF. The CDR3, as DNA: TGTGCCAGCAGCTTAGCCTCCGGTTCTCTCTCCTATGGCTACACCTTC.